This T cell receptor beta chain was captured in a study of blood T cell repertoires in COVID-19 (dated by TCRdb to the early 2020s). Regarding the study in general: The collaborator samples originated in the United States, Italy and Spain and spanned the acute and convalescent phases of COVID-19. Where available, HLA class I and class II types were obtained from metadata supplied by the sample provider rather than from assay-based typing. Deeply sampled blood TCRbeta repertoires from subjects exposed to, actively infected with, or recovered from COVID-19 were included in the dataset. The prospective study material was composed of cDNA or gDNA derived from T cells, B-cell-depleted T cells, or PBMCs. A freely available public database, intended as a resource for researchers studying the immune response to SARS-CoV-2, is where the repertoires were released. The samples were drawn from the first 160 participants of the ongoing ImmuneRACE study and from 950 to 1,500 subjects provided by 6 global collaborators. The sample metadata nearly always contained a de-identified subject ID, COVID-19 status, age in years and sex. Overall study outcomes, separate from this receptor: Clinical and demographic metadata were provided uncurated, with the amount varying by source and participant.

The germline V gene (reference sequence) supplies CDR1 DFQATT and CDR2 SNEGSKA. The CDR3 goes from the cysteine to the phenylalanine over 14 residues. Left in the record is the CDR3 DNA by itself, 42 bases read in frame from the first base. Trimming leaves V shorter by 3 bases and J shorter by 5 bases, with the junction holding 3 bases beyond the gene matches. The immunoSEQ Assay, a bias-controlled multiplex PCR, was used to amplify TCRbeta CDR3 regions from genomic DNA. The study's processing was this. The number of nucleated cells in each sample was estimated by amplification of reference gene primers within the assay. To quantify the absolute abundance of each unique TCRbeta CDR3 rearrangement, sequence reads were collapsed and filtered. For each sample, productive Simpson clonality was calculated by taking the square root of Simpson's diversity index across productive rearrangements. TCRdb took over this immuneACCESS table, retaining in-frame rearrangements with V and J assigned. Such tables are incomplete; in checked studies, under half of the missing clones stem from an unresolved V gene, and the remainder is unexplained. That table gives V, J and clone size, and the DNA gave D and trimming. For this sample the table gives about 200,000 clones, of which over 70% were detected only once. The biggest ten clones account for 25% to 35% of the sample.

The collaborating institutions used their own protocols to collect whole blood in K2EDTA tubes. For TCRbeta analysis, collaborator samples were shipped as frozen whole blood, as isolated PBMCs, or as DNA extracted from either sample type. This clone appeared a single time. Its antigen is unknown. No base qualities exist here, and no much larger clone lies one base off it. Material: peripheral blood. This receptor chain uses TRBV20-1 and TRBJ2-2, with 10 bases aligning to TRBD2. The TCR comes from a man aged 35 to 55 with acute or convalescent COVID-19. The CDR3 amino acid sequence is: CSASPSGSTGELFF. The nucleotide sequence reads TGCAGTGCTAGTCCTAGCGGGAGTACCGGGGAGCTGTTTTTT.